This T cell receptor (beta chain) came from a study of metastatic and nonmetastatic thyroid tumors. Study details: Repertoires of blood and of tissue (tumor or nodule) from malignant and benign thyroid patients were compared.

About this clone itself: Mismatch with germline at one junction end may stem from a read error.

MiXCR re-clonotyped the PCR reads for TCRdb. The table has 22,000 or so clones, approximately 9.9% seen once. Nobody among the patients had been given any treatment before thyroid surgery. From germline, CDR1 is DFQATT and CDR2 SNEGSKA (reference sequence). The CDR3 totals 16 residues. V usage is TRBV20-1 and J usage is TRBJ2-7; TRBD2 is a possible D gene (6 bases). The clonotype originates from a female donor with papillary thyroid cancer or a benign thyroid nodule (not recorded which). Some clones in this sample may be carry-over from other donors' samples. Sequenced input: blood. DNA of the CDR3: TGCAGTGCTAGAGATTATGGTCTAGTGGGAGGCTTCGAGCAGTACTTT. Translated, it gives CSARDYGLVGGFEQYF.